Following are 6 T cell receptor beta chains from one sample sequenced in a study of a mutant IDH1 vaccine in newly diagnosed glioma. The time point here: week 11, during vaccination. Doses of 300 ug of mutant IDH1 20-mer peptide were given with topical imiquimod. The method was immunoSEQ multiplex PCR; TCRdb's version includes in-frame clones alone and lacks a portion of them. This table has some 40,000 clones, 80% appearing once. What these receptors recognize is not known. Here the sequenced sample was peripheral blood mononuclear cells (PBMCs), taken from a glioma patient whose treatment included an IDH1 peptide vaccine. These receptors all stem from a woman in her twenties or thirties with glioma. Some clones in this sample may be carry-over from other donors' samples.

The chain joins TRBV7-9 to TRBJ2-7; a weak D match, TRBD1 (6 bases). The V end lost 5 bases, the J end lost 0 bases, and 14 bases lay between the germline ends. Looked up from germline, CDR1 is SEHNR and CDR2 is FQNEAQ (reference sequence). CDR3 length: 15 amino acids. The CDR3 sequence: CASSETGDPSYEQYF. For the CDR3, the DNA is TGTGCCAGCAGCGAGACAGGCGACCCCTCCTACGAGCAGTACTTC.

The chain uses TRBV9 and TRBJ1-1; 8 nucleotides line up with TRBD1. Per the germline V gene, CDR1 is SGDLS and CDR2 is YYNGEE. The CDR3 sequence is 13 residues long. V lost 5 bases and J lost 6; bases outside the gene matches: 6. CDR3 nucleotides: TGTGCCAGCAGTTACAGGGGGGAGGCTGAAGCTTTCTTT. It translates to CASSYRGEAEAFF.

This clone has just one count. In nucleotides, the CDR3 is TGTGCCAGCAAACGGGCTAGGGCTCGAAGCTACACCTTC. This encodes CASKRARARSYTF. This chain joins TRBV6-5 and TRBJ1-2; D is uncertain. This CDR3 comprises 13 residues. In germline, CDR1 is MNHEY, CDR2 SVGAGI. Trimming stripped 7 bases from V and 9 bases from J, with 18 bases between.

This chain uses TRBV2 with TRBJ1-1; D is unclear. This CDR3 region has 13 residues. Germline CDR1 is SNHLY and CDR2 is FYNNEI. Deletions cut 7 bases from V and 2 bases from J, with 11 bases between. CDR3 coding DNA: TGTGCCAGCACTAATGATTTCAACACTGAAGCTTTCTTT. Amino acids: CASTNDFNTEAFF.

This rearrangement joins TRBV29-1 to TRBJ2-7, with D possibly called TRBD1 or TRBD2 (6 bases each). V lost 5 bases and J lost 4, with 12 bases in between. The V gene's germline CDR1 is SQVTM and CDR2 ANQGSEA. The CDR3 is 12 amino acids. The CDR3 sequence: CSVRGDLYEQYF. The DNA of the CDR3 is TGCAGCGTTAGGGGGGACCTTTACGAGCAGTACTTC.

The rearrangement joins TRBV2 to TRBJ2-7, with TRBD2 matching over 11 bases. Trimming took 9 bases from V and 4 from J; bases not matched to a gene: 5. Per germline, CDR1 SNHLY and CDR2 FYNNEI. This CDR3 is 13 amino acids long. CDR3 in amino acids: CARGTSGGYEQYF. Here the CDR3 DNA reads TGTGCCAGAGGGACTAGCGGAGGGTACGAGCAGTACTTC.